These 8 T cell receptor beta chains originate from one sample sequenced in a study of follicular helper T cells after annual influenza vaccination (dated by TCRdb to the late 2010s). The time point label here, explained by the study, means: 2014-2015 season, 7 days after vaccination. Receptor amplification or capture employed the immunoSEQ multiplex PCR assay. TCRdb retrieved this table from immuneACCESS and kept in-frame rearrangements only. Not all clones are present; in checked studies, unresolved V genes account for under half, and no reason is known for the remainder. For this sample the table gives some 9,800 clones, of which about four fifths were detected only once. The ten largest clones add up to roughly 0.35% of the sample. The sample in question was CXCR5- memory CD4+ T cells sorted from blood, obtained 7 days after influenza vaccination. This sample's cell subset or site label indicates: CXCR5- memory CD4 T cells. These receptors were obtained from an adult who received the influenza vaccine.

This chain connects TRBV11-2 to TRBJ1-6, with TRBD1 matching over 8 bases. V dropped 0 bases and J dropped 9; count of bases not matched to a gene: 4. The germline gives CDR1 SGHAT, CDR2 FQNNGV. The length of the CDR3 is 15 residues. CDR3 bases: TGTGCCAGCAGCTTAGAGGCCAGGGGGCCTTCACCCCTCCACTTT. Its protein is CASSLEARGPSPLHF.

J is TRBJ2-7 and V is TRBV18, with 9 bases identical to TRBD2. This CDR3 is 15 amino acids long. Germline lookup yields CDR1 KGHSH and CDR2 LQKENI. V shed 4 bases, J shed 1 base, and the junction held 5 bases outside the gene matches. The CDR3, as DNA: TGTGCCAGCTCACTCGTAGCGGGGGCGTCCTACGAGCAGTACTTC. It translates to CASSLVAGASYEQYF. Combining the CDR3 with reference TRBV18 and TRBJ2-7 gives the whole variable domain NAGVMQNPRHLVRRRGQEARLRCSPMKGHSHVYWYRQLPEEGLKFMVYLQKENIIDESGMPKERFSAEFPKEGPSILRIQQVVRGDSAAYFCASSLVAGASYEQYFGPGTRLTVT.

The V and J genes are TRBV19 and TRBJ2-7; D gene uncertain. Trimming left V 2 bases short and J 0 bases short, with 11 bases between. The CDR3 sequence is 15 residues long. Per the germline V gene, CDR1 is LNHDA and CDR2 is SQIVND (reference sequence). This chain's CDR3 is CASSIREGASYEQYF. The CDR3 nucleotides are TGTGCCAGTAGTATACGCGAAGGAGCCTCCTACGAGCAGTACTTC.

This clone was counted a few times. The rearrangement uses TRBV9 and TRBJ2-2; D unresolved. V was clipped by 3 bases and J by 1 base, with 4 bases between them. This CDR3 comprises 13 residues. Germline CDR1 SGDLS, CDR2 YYNGEE. The CDR3 DNA reads as TGTGCCAGCAGCGGGATGAACACCGGGGAGCTGTTTTTT. Protein sequence: CASSGMNTGELFF. Filled out from reference TRBV9 and TRBJ2-2, the complete variable domain reads DSGVTQTPKHLITATGQRVTLRCSPRSGDLSVYWYQQSLDQGLQFLIQYYNGEERAKGNILERFSAQQFPDLHSELNLSSLELGDSALYFCASSGMNTGELFFGEGSRLTVL.

The chain recombines TRBV7-3 with TRBJ2-2; 7 nucleotides align to TRBD1. Trimming removed 5 bases from V and 1 base from J; junction bases left unmatched: 1. The CDR3 extends over 14 amino acids. Germline lookup yields CDR1 SGHTA and CDR2 FQGTGA. CDR3 region: CASSRQGNTGELFF. CDR3 nucleotide sequence: TGTGCCAGCAGCCGACAGGGGAACACCGGGGAGCTGTTTTTT.

V gene TRBV11-2 combines with J gene TRBJ1-1, with D maybe TRBD1 (6 bases). The CDR3 contains 14 residues. V was shortened by 11 bases and J by 7 bases, with 23 bases between the two germline ends. The germline CDR1 and CDR2 sequences are SGHAT and FQNNGV. The CDR3 loop is CAGGTVQGRGEAFF. The CDR3, as DNA: TGTGCCGGGGGGACGGTACAGGGTCGCGGTGAAGCTTTCTTT.

The chain joins TRBV2 to TRBJ2-7; D uncertain. The V gene's germline CDR1 is SNHLY and CDR2 FYNNEI. The length of the CDR3 is 15 residues. V dropped 4 bases and J dropped 1 base, with 14 bases sitting between them. CDR3 in amino acids: CASSAQRTVSYEQYF. Here the CDR3 DNA reads TGTGCCAGCAGTGCCCAGAGGACGGTTTCCTACGAGCAGTACTTC.

The V gene is TRBV5-1, the J gene TRBJ2-2, with TRBD2 matching 10 bases. The germline gives CDR1 SGHRS, CDR2 YFSETQ. CDR3 length equals 19 residues. Losses at the gene ends were 6 bases for V and 1 base for J; bases not matched to a gene: 15. The CDR3 DNA is TGCGCCAGCACCCCGCCGGGCGTAGCGGGGGGCTTGAACACCGGGGAGCTGTTTTTT. Encoded protein: CASTPPGVAGGLNTGELFF.